This T cell receptor (beta chain) originates from a study of siplizumab effects on memory and regulatory T cells. Method: immunoSEQ multiplex PCR; TCRdb's copy keeps in-frame clones and lacks some. The data show more than 85,000 clones, 92% seen once. Study-wide points: Alloreactive sequences traceable to unstimulated CD4+ memory cells declined significantly under siplizumab. Proliferating Tregs' suppressive function in siplizumab cultures went unconfirmed.

A word on this clone: Its target is unknown.

Trimming left V 6 bases short and J 2 bases short, with 14 bases between. The CDR3 extends over 15 amino acids. The germline gives CDR1 SGHRS, CDR2 YFSETQ. The source of this sequence is a human donor in good health. The source material was Tregs sorted from blood. This chain connects TRBV5-1 to TRBJ2-2; D is possibly TRBD2 (6 bases). The chain's CDR3 is CASNFRRGNTGELFF. CDR3 DNA: TGCGCCAGCAACTTTAGGCGGGGAAACACCGGGGAGCTGTTTTTT. Using reference TRBV5-1 and TRBJ2-2 for the parts outside the CDR3, the full variable domain is KAGVTQTPRYLIKTRGQQVTLSCSPISGHRSVSWYQQTPGQGLQFLFEYFSETQRNKGNFPGRFSGRQFSNSRSEMNVSTLELGDSALYLCASNFRRGNTGELFFGEGSRLTVL.